This T cell receptor (beta chain) was captured by sequencing in a study of T cell responses to AZD1222 COVID-19 vaccine. The overall study: Pooled in the analysis were second doses at about 4 or about 12 weeks.

In its sample, this clone was seen once. The target antigen is unknown. Regarding the study as a whole: Just five or six AZD1222 recipients were seropositive at baseline. A mostly white British donor set with more females was recruited, and clonal diversity was possibly underestimated.

TCRdb's copy holds only in-frame clones and misses some; the assay was immunoSEQ multiplex PCR. The repertoire has roughly 140,000 clones, 85% to 90% of them found once; the top ten carry roughly 3%. CDR3 length equals 15 residues. The germline V gene has CDR1 MNHNS and CDR2 SASEGT. With 2 bases clipped from V and 2 bases from J, the junction kept 0 bases outside the gene matches. This TCR came from an adult in good health. This material consisted of peripheral blood, taken on day 0 of AZD1222 vaccination. The V gene is TRBV6-1, the J gene TRBJ2-5, with TRBD2 matching over 12 bases. The CDR3: CASSELAGGQETQYF. The DNA of the CDR3 is TGTGCCAGCAGTGAACTAGCGGGAGGGCAAGAGACCCAGTACTTC.